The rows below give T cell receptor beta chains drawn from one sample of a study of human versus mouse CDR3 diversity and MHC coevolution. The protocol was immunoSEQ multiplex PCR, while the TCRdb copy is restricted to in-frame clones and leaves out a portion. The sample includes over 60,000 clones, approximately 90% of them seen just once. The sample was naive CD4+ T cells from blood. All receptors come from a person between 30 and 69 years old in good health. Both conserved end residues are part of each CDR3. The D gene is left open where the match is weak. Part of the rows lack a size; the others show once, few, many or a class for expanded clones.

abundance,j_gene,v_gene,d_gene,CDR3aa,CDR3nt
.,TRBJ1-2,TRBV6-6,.,CASSYSPNPTGYTF,TGTGCCAGCAGTTACTCGCCCAATCCGACGGGGTACACCTTC
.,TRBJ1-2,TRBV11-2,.,CASSLGSGANYGYTF,TGTGCCAGCAGCTTAGGATCCGGGGCTAACTATGGCTACACCTTC
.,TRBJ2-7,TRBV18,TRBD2,CASSPPGLAATYEQYF,TGTGCCAGCTCACCACCTGGACTAGCGGCCACCTACGAGCAGTACTTC
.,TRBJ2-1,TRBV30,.,CAWSVLSSPGNEQFF,TGTGCCTGGAGTGTACTCTCTTCCCCGGGGAATGAGCAGTTCTTC
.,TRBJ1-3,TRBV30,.,CAWSLAQRNTIYF,TGTGCCTGGAGTCTGGCACAGCGAAACACCATATATTTT
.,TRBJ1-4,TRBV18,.,CASSLRGATNEKLFF,TGTGCCAGCTCGCTTCGGGGTGCAACTAATGAAAAACTGTTTTTT
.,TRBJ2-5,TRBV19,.,CASSIGPGLQETQYF,TGTGCCAGTAGTATAGGCCCTGGACTGCAAGAGACCCAGTACTTC
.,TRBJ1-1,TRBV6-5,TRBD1,CASSPADRGNTEAFF,TGTGCCAGCAGCCCAGCGGACAGGGGGAACACTGAAGCTTTCTTT
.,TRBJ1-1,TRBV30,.,CAWGHGPEAFF,TGTGCCTGGGGACACGGCCCTGAAGCTTTCTTT
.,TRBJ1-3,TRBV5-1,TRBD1,CASSLQGGENTIYF,TGCGCCAGCAGCTTGCAAGGGGGCGAGAACACCATATATTTT
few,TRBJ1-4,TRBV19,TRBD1,CASSVGTDGSEKLFF,TGTGCCAGTAGTGTCGGGACAGATGGTAGTGAAAAACTGTTTTTT
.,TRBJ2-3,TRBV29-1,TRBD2,CSSVPWSSGSTDTQYF,TGCAGCTCGGTTCCCTGGAGTAGCGGGAGCACAGATACGCAGTATTTT
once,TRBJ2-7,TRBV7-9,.,CASSPGIAVHEQYF,TGTGCCAGCAGCCCCGGGATTGCGGTCCACGAGCAGTACTTC
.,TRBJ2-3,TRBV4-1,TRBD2,CASSQLAVSTDTQYF,TGCGCCAGCAGCCAACTAGCGGTCAGCACAGATACGCAGTATTTT
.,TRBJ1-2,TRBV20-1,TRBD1,CRQGHYGYTF,TGCAGACAGGGGCACTATGGCTACACCTTC
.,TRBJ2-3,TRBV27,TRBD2,CASSPLAGGPTDTQYF,TGTGCCAGCAGTCCCCTAGCGGGAGGTCCCACAGATACGCAGTATTTT
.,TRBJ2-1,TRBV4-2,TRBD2,CASSQGNVAGELYEQFF,TGTGCCAGCAGCCAAGGCAACGTAGCGGGAGAGTTATATGAGCAGTTCTTC
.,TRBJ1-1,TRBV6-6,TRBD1,CASSRVGTGGTEAFF,TGTGCCAGCAGTAGAGTCGGGACAGGGGGCACTGAAGCTTTCTTT
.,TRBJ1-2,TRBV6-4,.,CASSLQQGGIYGYTF,TGTGCCAGCAGTCTACAGCAGGGAGGGATCTATGGCTACACCTTC
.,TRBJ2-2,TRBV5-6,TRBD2,CASSRWGSGAPNTGELFF,TGTGCCAGCAGCCGATGGGGTAGCGGGGCTCCGAACACCGGGGAGCTGTTTTTT
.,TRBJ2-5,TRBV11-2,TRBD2,CASSQRGVQETQYF,TGTGCCAGCAGCCAGCGGGGAGTCCAAGAGACCCAGTACTTC
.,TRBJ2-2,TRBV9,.,CASSVSFYGELFF,TGTGCCAGCAGCGTATCGTTTTACGGGGAGCTGTTTTTT
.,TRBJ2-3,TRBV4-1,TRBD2,CASSLLAGGTDTQYF,TGCGCCAGCAGCCTCTTAGCGGGGGGGACAGATACGCAGTATTTT
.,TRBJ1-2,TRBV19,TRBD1,CASSSPGQVRYGYTF,TGTGCCAGTAGTTCGCCGGGACAGGTGCGCTATGGCTACACCTTC
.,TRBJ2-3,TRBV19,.,CASRRGGWADTQYF,TGTGCCAGTAGAAGGGGGGGGTGGGCAGATACGCAGTATTTT
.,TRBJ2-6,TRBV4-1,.,CASSPLEGANVLTF,TGCGCCAGCAGCCCCCTAGAAGGGGCCAACGTCCTGACTTTC
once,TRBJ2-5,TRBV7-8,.,CASSLRRKETQYF,TGTGCCAGCAGTCTACGGAGGAAAGAGACCCAGTACTTC
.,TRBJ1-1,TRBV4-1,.,CASSRIASGGQRIKAFF,TGCGCCAGCAGCCGAATCGCCAGCGGAGGGCAACGGATCAAAGCTTTCTTT
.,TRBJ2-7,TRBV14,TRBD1,CASSQGQGAEQYF,TGTGCCAGCAGCCAAGGACAGGGGGCCGAGCAGTACTTC
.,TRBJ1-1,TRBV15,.,CATSSQRDLLFQAFF,TGTGCCACCAGCAGCCAGCGGGACCTCCTTTTCCAGGCTTTCTTT
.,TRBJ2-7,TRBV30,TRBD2,CAWSRTSTYEQYF,TGTGCCTGGAGTAGGACTAGCACCTACGAGCAGTACTTC
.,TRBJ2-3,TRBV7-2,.,CASSLGMRPQRTDTQYF,TGTGCCAGCAGCTTAGGTATGCGCCCGCAACGGACAGATACGCAGTATTTT